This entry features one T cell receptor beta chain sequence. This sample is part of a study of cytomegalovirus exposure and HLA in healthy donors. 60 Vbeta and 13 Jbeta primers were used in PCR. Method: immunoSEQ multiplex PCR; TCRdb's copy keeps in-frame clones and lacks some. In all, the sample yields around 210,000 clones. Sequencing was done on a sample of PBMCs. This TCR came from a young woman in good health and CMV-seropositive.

This chain's CDR3 is CASSLVGQGNTEAFF. The CDR3 DNA reads TGTGCCAGCAGCCTAGTCGGACAGGGTAACACTGAAGCTTTCTTT. The chain couples TRBV5-4 to TRBJ1-1, with 8 bases matching TRBD1. The junction had 7 bases not matched to a gene; V was cut back by 4 bases and J by 2 bases. Per germline, CDR1 SGHNT and CDR2 YYREEE (reference sequence). The CDR3 is 15 residues long.